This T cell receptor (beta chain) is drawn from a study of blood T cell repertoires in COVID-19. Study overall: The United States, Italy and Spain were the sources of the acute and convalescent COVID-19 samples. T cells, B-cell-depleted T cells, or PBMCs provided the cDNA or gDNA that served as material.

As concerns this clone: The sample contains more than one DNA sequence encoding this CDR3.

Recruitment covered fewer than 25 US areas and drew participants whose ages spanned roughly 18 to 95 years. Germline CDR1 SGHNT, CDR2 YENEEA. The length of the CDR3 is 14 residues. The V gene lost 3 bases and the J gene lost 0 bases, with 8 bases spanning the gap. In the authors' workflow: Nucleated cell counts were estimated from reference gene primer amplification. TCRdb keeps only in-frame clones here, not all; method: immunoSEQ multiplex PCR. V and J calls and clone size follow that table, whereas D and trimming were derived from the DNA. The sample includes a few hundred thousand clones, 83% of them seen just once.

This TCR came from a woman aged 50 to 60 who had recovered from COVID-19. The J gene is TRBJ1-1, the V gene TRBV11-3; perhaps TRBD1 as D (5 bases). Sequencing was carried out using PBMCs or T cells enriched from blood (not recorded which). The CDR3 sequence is CASSLGGMNTEAFF. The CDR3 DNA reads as TGTGCCAGCAGCTTGGGGGGGATGAACACTGAAGCTTTCTTT. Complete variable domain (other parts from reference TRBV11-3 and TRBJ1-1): EAGVVQSPRYKIIEKKQPVAFWCNPISGHNTLYWYLQNLGQGPELLIRYENEEAVDDSQLPKDRFSAERLKGVDSTLKIQPAELGDSAVYLCASSLGGMNTEAFFGQGTRLTVV.